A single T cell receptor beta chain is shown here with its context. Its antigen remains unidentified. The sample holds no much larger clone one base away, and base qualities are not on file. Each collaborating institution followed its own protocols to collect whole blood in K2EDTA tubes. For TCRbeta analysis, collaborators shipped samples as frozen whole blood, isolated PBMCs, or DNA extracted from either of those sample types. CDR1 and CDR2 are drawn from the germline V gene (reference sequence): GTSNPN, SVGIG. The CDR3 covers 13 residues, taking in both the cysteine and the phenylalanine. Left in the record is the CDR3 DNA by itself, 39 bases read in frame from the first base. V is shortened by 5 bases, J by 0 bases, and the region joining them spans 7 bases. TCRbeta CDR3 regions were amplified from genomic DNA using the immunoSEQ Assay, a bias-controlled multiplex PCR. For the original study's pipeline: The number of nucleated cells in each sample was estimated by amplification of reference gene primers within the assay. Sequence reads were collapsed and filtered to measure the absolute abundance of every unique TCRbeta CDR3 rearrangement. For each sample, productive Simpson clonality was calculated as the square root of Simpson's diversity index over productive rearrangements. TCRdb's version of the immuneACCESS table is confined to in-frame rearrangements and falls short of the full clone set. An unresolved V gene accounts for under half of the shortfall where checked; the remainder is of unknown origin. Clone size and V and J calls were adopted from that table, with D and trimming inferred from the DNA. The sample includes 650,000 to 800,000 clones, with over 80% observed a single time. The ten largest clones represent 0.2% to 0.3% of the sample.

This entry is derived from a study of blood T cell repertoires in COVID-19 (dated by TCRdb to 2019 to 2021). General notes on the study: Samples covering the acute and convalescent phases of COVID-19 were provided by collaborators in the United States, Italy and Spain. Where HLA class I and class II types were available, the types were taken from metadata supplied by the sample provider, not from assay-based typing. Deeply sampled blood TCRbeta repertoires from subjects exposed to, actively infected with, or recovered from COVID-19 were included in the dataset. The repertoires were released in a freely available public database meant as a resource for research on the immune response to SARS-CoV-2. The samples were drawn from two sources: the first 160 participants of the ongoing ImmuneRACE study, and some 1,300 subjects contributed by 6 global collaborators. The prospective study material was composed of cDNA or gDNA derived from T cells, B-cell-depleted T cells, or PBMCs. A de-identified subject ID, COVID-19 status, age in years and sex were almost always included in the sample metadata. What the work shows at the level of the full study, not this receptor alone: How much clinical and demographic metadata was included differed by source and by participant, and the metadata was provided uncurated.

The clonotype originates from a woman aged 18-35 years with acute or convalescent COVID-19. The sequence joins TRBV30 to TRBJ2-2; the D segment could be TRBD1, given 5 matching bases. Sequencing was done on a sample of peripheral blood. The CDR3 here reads CAWAGTNTGELFF. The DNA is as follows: TGTGCCTGGGCAGGGACGAACACCGGGGAGCTGTTTTTT.